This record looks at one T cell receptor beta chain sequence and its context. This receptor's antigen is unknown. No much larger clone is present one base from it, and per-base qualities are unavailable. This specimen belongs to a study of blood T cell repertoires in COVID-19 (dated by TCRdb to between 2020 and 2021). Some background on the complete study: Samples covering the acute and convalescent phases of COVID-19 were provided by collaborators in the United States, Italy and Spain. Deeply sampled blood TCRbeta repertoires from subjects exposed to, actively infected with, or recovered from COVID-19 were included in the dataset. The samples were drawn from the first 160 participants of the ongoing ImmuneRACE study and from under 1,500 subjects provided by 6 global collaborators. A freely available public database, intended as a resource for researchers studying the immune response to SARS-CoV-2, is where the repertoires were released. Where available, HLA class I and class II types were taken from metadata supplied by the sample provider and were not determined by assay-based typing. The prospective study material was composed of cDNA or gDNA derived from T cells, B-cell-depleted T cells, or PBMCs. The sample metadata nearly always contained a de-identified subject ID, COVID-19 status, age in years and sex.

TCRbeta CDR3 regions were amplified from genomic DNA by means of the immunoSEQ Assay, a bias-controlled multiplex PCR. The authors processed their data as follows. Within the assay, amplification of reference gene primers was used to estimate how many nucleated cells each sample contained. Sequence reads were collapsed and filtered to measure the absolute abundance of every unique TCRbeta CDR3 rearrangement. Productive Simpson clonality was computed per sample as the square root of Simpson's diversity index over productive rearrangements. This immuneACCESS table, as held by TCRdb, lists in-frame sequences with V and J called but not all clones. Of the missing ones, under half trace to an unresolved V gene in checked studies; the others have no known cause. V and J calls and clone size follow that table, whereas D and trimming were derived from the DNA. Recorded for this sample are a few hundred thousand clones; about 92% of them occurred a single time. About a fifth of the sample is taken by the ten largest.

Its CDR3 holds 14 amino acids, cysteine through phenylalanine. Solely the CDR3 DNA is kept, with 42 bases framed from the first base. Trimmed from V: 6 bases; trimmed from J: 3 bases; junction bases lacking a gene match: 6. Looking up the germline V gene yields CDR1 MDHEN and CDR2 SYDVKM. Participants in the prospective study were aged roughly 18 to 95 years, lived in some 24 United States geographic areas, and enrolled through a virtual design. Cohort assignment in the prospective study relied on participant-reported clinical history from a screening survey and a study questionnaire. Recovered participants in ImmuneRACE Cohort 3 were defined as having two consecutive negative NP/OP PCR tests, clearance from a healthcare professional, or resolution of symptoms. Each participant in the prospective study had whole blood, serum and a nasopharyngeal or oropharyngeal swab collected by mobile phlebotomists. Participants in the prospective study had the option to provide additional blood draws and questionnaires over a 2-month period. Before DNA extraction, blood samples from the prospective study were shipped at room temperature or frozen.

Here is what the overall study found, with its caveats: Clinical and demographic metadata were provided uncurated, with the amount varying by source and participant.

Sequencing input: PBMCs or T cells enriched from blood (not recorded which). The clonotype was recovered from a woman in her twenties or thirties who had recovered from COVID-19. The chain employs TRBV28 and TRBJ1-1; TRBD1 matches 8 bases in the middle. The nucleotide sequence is TGTGCCAGCAGCAGGACAGGGTCCCACACTGAAGCTTTCTTT. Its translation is CASSRTGSHTEAFF.